This T cell receptor (beta chain) came from a study of T-cell reconstitution after alpha-beta-depleted transplantation in children. Overall study results and limits: Some patients showed high day-60 TCRbeta diversity, which derived from surviving recipient T cells and thymic progenitors.

A TCRbeta library incorporating unique molecular identifiers was prepared. TCRdb reanalysed the PCR reads using MiXCR and keeps one entry per CDR3 protein. This table holds about 980,000 distinct CDR3 sequences, about 29% found once. CDR1 and CDR2 from the germline V gene are SQVTM and ANQGSEA. This CDR3 has 16 amino acids. The V segment lost 8 bases and the J segment 5 bases; nucleotides outside the gene matches: 16. This clonotype was picked up a small number of times. Its antigen is as yet unknown. Here the sequenced sample was PBMCs, mostly from graft donor cells, taken 360 days after TCRalphabeta/CD19-depleted stem cell transplant. The TCR sequence derives from a boy younger than two who had a stem cell transplant for SCID, so the T cells may come from the graft donor. The V call is TRBV29-1, the J call TRBJ2-3, with TRBD2 identical over 10 bases. CDR3 residues: CSPRGPAGGPLDTQYF. Here the CDR3 DNA reads TGCAGCCCCCGCGGGCCAGCGGGGGGGCCGTTAGATACGCAGTATTTT.